These 13 T cell receptor beta chains were all obtained from the same sample, sequenced in a study of T cells in Graves' hyperthyroidism and ophthalmopathy. TCR beta CDR3 regions were amplified from RNA transcripts. The HTBI set primed first-round TCR CDR3 RT-PCR. MiXCR was run by TCRdb on the multiplex PCR reads, yielding one entry per CDR3 protein. The sample has around 250,000 distinct CDR3 sequences, roughly 15% seen once; the top ten hold about 14%. The sequencing input was blood. These receptors were obtained from a woman between 40 and 55 years old with Graves' hyperthyroidism that later progressed to Graves' ophthalmopathy.

This clonotype has only a few counts. The gene calls are TRBV14 and TRBJ2-7, with 8 bases lining up with TRBD2. The CDR3 consists of 16 residues. V lost 3 bases to trimming and J lost 5 bases; unmatched junction nucleotides: 12. The germline gives CDR1 SGHDN, CDR2 FVKESK. CDR3 region: CASSQEQRELGDEQYF. The CDR3 DNA is TGTGCCAGCAGCCAGGAGCAGCGGGAGTTGGGAGACGAGCAGTACTTC.

J is TRBJ2-7 and V is TRBV4-1, with TRBD2 identical over 12 bases. The CDR3 sequence is 18 residues long. V dropped 0 bases and J dropped 4; count of bases not matched to a gene: 10. The germline gives CDR1 MGHRA, CDR2 YSYEKL. CDR3: CASSQERSSGRAGYEQYF. CDR3 nucleotide sequence: TGCGCCAGCAGCCAAGAAAGGTCTAGCGGGAGGGCCGGATACGAGCAGTACTTC.

This clonotype was recorded at least ten times. The chain joins TRBV11-2 to TRBJ2-1; no clear D. Germline assignment: CDR1 SGHAT and CDR2 FQNNGV. The CDR3 runs 15 residues. V lost 4 bases and J lost 5, with 15 bases in between. The CDR3 loop reads CASSSLMGRNNEQFF. For the CDR3, the DNA is TGTGCCAGCAGCTCTCTTATGGGTAGGAACAATGAGCAGTTCTTC.

This clonotype was seen ten or more times. The chain is built from TRBV11-3 and TRBJ2-4; 7 bases map to TRBD2. The trim removed 4 bases at V and 2 bases at J, leaving 11 bases unmatched. The CDR3 runs to 17 residues. Germline-derived CDR1 and CDR2 are SGHNT and YENEEA. The CDR3 nucleotides are TGTGCCAGCAGCTACCCGGGGGGACGGAGACCCAAAAACATTCAGTACTTC. Translation gives CASSYPGGRRPKNIQYF.

There are a few counts of this clonotype. This sequence joins TRBV9 and TRBJ1-1, with TRBD1 matching over 7 bases. The V segment lost 0 bases and the J segment 5 bases; nucleotides outside the gene matches: 13. Germline CDR1 SGDLS, CDR2 YYNGEE. The CDR3 is 17 residues long. The CDR3 sequence: CASSVGGQSLTGTEAFF. In DNA form, the CDR3 reads TGTGCCAGCAGCGTAGGGGGACAGTCTCTCACAGGGACTGAAGCTTTCTTT. The full variable domain, in which reference TRBV9 and TRBJ1-1 provide the parts outside the CDR3, is DSGVTQTPKHLITATGQRVTLRCSPRSGDLSVYWYQQSLDQGLQFLIQYYNGEERAKGNILERFSAQQFPDLHSELNLSSLELGDSALYFCASSVGGQSLTGTEAFFGQGTRLTVV.

This clonotype has just a few counts. The chain uses TRBV3-1 and TRBJ2-1, with D hard to call. The germline V and J ends were trimmed by 5 bases and 8 bases, with 7 bases remaining between them. The length of the CDR3 is 11 residues. Germline lookup yields CDR1 LGHDT and CDR2 YNNKEL (reference sequence). This chain's CDR3 is CASSTVYEQFF. CDR3 nucleotide sequence: TGTGCCAGCAGCACGGTTTATGAGCAGTTCTTC.

The table lists this clonotype with many counts. The rearrangement joins TRBV30 to TRBJ2-5; 8 positions agree with TRBD2. The CDR3 is 14 amino acids. V dropped 4 bases and J dropped 4; count of bases not matched to a gene: 8. The V gene's germline CDR1 is GTSNPN and CDR2 SVGIG (reference sequence). The CDR3 DNA sequence: TGTGCCTGGACCCACCGGGGGGGGGGAGAGACCCAGTACTTC. Translating it yields CAWTHRGGGETQYF.

This clonotype has only a few counts. The chain uses TRBV6-2 or TRBV6-3 and TRBJ2-1; D might be TRBD2 (6 bases). The CDR3 is 15 amino acids. V gave up 5 bases and J gave up 5 bases, with 16 bases separating them. Germline V gene lookup returns CDR1 MNHEY and CDR2 SVGEGT. This CDR3 is CASSPSASLHNEQFF. In DNA, the CDR3 is TGTGCCAGCAGTCCTAGCGCCTCCCTCCACAATGAGCAGTTCTTC.

The rearrangement uses TRBV11-2 and TRBJ1-1, with unresolved D. Trimming cost V 6 bases and J 1 base, with 12 bases left between them. The length of the CDR3 is 14 residues. CDR1 SGHAT and CDR2 FQNNGV come from the germline V gene. The CDR3 is CASSLNIWNTEAFF. In DNA, the CDR3 is TGTGCCAGCAGTTTAAACATATGGAACACTGAAGCTTTCTTT.

This clonotype has just a few counts. The chain is built from TRBV27 and TRBJ2-1; 11 bases are a match to TRBD2. V was pared by 5 bases and J by 4 bases, with 7 bases of the junction left unmatched. Germline CDR1 reads MNHEY; CDR2 reads SMNVEV (reference sequence). The CDR3 runs 16 residues. CDR3 DNA: TGTGCCAGCAGTCCCGGGACTAGCGGAACTTACAATGAGCAGTTCTTC. Protein product: CASSPGTSGTYNEQFF.

This clonotype appeared many times. V and J are TRBV18 and TRBJ2-3; no reliable D call. This CDR3 is built from 14 residues. Germline V gene data show CDR1 as KGHSH and CDR2 as LQKENI. Trimming cost V 0 bases and J 1 base, with 5 bases left between them. The CDR3 nucleotides read TGTGCCAGCTCACCACCGGCACGCACAGATACGCAGTATTTT. Translating it yields CASSPPARTDTQYF.

The sample holds many counts of this clonotype. This chain connects TRBV28 to TRBJ2-7; D perhaps matches TRBD2 (5 bases). The CDR3 extends over 14 amino acids. Per germline, CDR1 MDHEN and CDR2 SYDVKM. Between the trimmed V and J ends, which lost 3 bases and 0 bases, there was a span of 9 bases. CDR3 loop: CASSFIGISYEQYF. In DNA form, the CDR3 reads TGTGCCAGCAGTTTTATCGGGATCTCCTACGAGCAGTACTTC.

This clonotype was counted ten times or more. V and J are TRBV27 and TRBJ2-5; D is uncertain. V lost 5 bases, J lost 5 bases, and 12 bases lay in between. The CDR3 is made up of 13 amino acids. Germline V lookup: CDR1 MNHEY, CDR2 SMNVEV (reference sequence). The CDR3 DNA reads as TGTGCCAGCAGTATTGACTTCGGGGAGACCCAGTACTTC. Its translation is CASSIDFGETQYF.